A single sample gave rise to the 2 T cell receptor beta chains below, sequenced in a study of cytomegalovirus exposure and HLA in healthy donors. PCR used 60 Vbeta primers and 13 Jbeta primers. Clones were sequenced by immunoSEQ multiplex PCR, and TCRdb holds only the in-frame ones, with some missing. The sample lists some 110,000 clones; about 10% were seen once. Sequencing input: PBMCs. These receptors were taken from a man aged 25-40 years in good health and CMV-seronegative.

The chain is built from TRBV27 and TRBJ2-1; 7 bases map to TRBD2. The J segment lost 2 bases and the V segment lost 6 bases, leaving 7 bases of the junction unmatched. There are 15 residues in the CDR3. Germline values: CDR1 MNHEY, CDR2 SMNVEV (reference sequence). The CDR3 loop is CASSWSSGTYNEQFF. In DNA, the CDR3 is TGTGCCAGCAGCTGGTCTAGCGGTACCTACAATGAGCAGTTCTTC.

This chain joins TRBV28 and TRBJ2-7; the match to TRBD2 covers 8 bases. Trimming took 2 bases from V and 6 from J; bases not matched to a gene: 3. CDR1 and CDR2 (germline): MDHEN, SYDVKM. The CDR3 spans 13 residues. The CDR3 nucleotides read TGTGCCAGCAGTTTAGCGGGGGGAACCGAGCAGTACTTC. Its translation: CASSLAGGTEQYF.